These T cell receptor beta chains were read from a single sample in a study of blood T cell repertoires in COVID-19. Assay: immunoSEQ multiplex PCR; the TCRdb copy retains only in-frame clones and omits some. The sample consists of about 14,000 clones, around 88% of them appearing once. The sequencing sample was made of peripheral blood. Receptors originate from a human donor with active COVID-19. The donor label of this sample is uncertain. Each CDR3 is given with its conserved first and last residue. D genes are given only for firm matches. The size entry is marked missing in some rows and otherwise reads once, few, many or a size class.

D,V,length,size,J,CDR3,DNA
.,TRBV6-4,13,.,TRBJ2-1,CASSDGSYNEQFF,TGTGCCAGCAGTGACGGGAGCTACAATGAGCAGTTCTTC
TRBD1,TRBV7-9,18,.,TRBJ1-5,CASSLGTGVSKSNQPQHF,TGTGCCAGCAGCTTAGGAACAGGGGTTAGTAAGAGCAATCAGCCCCAGCATTTT
.,TRBV11-3,16,.,TRBJ2-1,CASSPTHGEAYNEQFF,TGTGCCAGCAGCCCTACACACGGAGAAGCTTACAATGAGCAGTTCTTC
.,TRBV6-5,15,.,TRBJ1-2,CASSRARTENYGYTF,TGTGCCAGCAGTCGAGCTAGGACAGAGAACTATGGCTACACCTTC
.,TRBV9,13,.,TRBJ2-3,CASQRTATDTQYF,TGTGCCAGCCAAAGAACAGCCACAGATACGCAGTATTTT
TRBD1,TRBV10-3,13,.,TRBJ2-1,CAIRTGEDNEQFF,TGTGCCATCAGAACAGGGGAAGACAATGAGCAGTTCTTC
.,TRBV11-2,15,.,TRBJ2-2,CASSLSSANTGELFF,TGTGCCAGCAGCTTATCCAGCGCGAACACCGGGGAGCTGTTTTTT
.,TRBV7-2,15,once,TRBJ2-3,CASSLFQSISVTQYF,TGTGCCAGCAGCTTGTTCCAAAGTATCTCGGTCACGCAGTATTTT
.,TRBV5-5,14,.,TRBJ1-4,CASSQQGFSEKLFF,TGTGCCAGCAGTCAACAGGGATTTAGTGAAAAACTGTTTTTT
.,TRBV18,13,.,TRBJ2-7,CASSPELYYEQYF,TGTGCCAGCTCACCAGAACTGTACTACGAGCAGTACTTC
TRBD2,TRBV5-5,15,.,TRBJ2-1,CASSLVAGLYNEQFF,TGTGCCAGCAGCTTGGTAGCGGGCCTCTACAATGAGCAGTTCTTC
.,TRBV6-5,14,.,TRBJ1-6,CASTPQSYNSPLHF,TGTGCCAGTACCCCACAGAGCTATAATTCACCCCTCCACTTT
TRBD1,TRBV5-6,14,.,TRBJ2-7,CASSIRQGVNEQYF,TGTGCCAGCAGCATCCGACAGGGGGTCAACGAGCAGTACTTC
.,TRBV9,14,few,TRBJ2-1,CASSVTGNRNEQFF,TGTGCCAGCAGCGTAACAGGGAATAGGAATGAGCAGTTCTTC
TRBD2,TRBV5-4,13,.,TRBJ2-7,CASGLAGTYEQYF,TGTGCCAGCGGACTAGCGGGGACCTACGAGCAGTACTTC
TRBD1,TRBV3-1/TRBV3-2,15,once,TRBJ1-2,CASSQGTGGEYGYTF,TGTGCCAGCAGCCAAGGGACAGGGGGCGAATATGGCTACACCTTC
.,TRBV7-2,13,.,TRBJ2-3,CASSWKQGDTQYF,TGTGCCAGCAGCTGGAAACAGGGAGATACGCAGTATTTT
.,TRBV19,15,.,TRBJ1-5,CASRTDSPRNQPQHF,TGTGCCAGCCGGACAGACTCCCCCCGCAATCAGCCCCAGCATTTT
.,TRBV6-5,11,.,TRBJ2-7,CAITVYYEQYF,TGTGCCATTACGGTCTACTACGAGCAGTACTTC
TRBD1,TRBV2,13,.,TRBJ2-1,CASDRDRVDEQFF,TGTGCCAGCGACCGGGACAGGGTTGATGAGCAGTTCTTC
.,TRBV12-3/TRBV12-4,13,.,TRBJ1-1,CASIETGNTEAFF,TGTGCCAGCATCGAGACAGGGAACACTGAAGCTTTCTTT
.,TRBV7-2,12,.,TRBJ1-1,CASSLVAREAFF,TGTGCCAGCAGCTTAGTTGCCAGGGAAGCTTTCTTT
TRBD1,TRBV5-1,14,.,TRBJ2-7,CASSGQGGSYEQYF,TGCGCCAGCAGCGGACAGGGGGGCTCCTACGAGCAGTACTTC
.,TRBV5-1,15,.,TRBJ2-5,CASSRGSISQETQYF,TGCGCCAGCAGCCGGGGGAGCATCAGCCAAGAGACCCAGTACTTC
.,TRBV11-3,14,.,TRBJ2-1,CASSLMSSHNEQFF,TGTGCCAGCAGCTTAATGTCTTCCCACAATGAGCAGTTCTTC
.,TRBV7-9,13,once,TRBJ1-3,CASSSGAGNTIYF,TGTGCCAGCAGCTCCGGGGCTGGAAACACCATATATTTT
.,TRBV30,12,.,TRBJ2-7,CAWSVLGGEQYF,TGTGCCTGGAGTGTACTAGGGGGCGAGCAGTACTTC
.,TRBV5-8,15,.,TRBJ2-7,CASNPLGQTLREQYF,TGTGCCAGCAACCCACTCGGACAGACCCTTAGGGAGCAGTACTTC
.,TRBV19,13,.,TRBJ2-3,CASSRGLTDTQYF,TGTGCCAGTAGTAGGGGGCTTACAGATACGCAGTATTTT
TRBD1,TRBV27,15,.,TRBJ2-5,CASRTDRGRRETQYF,TGTGCCAGCAGAACTGACAGGGGGAGGAGAGAGACCCAGTACTTC
TRBD2,TRBV2,15,.,TRBJ2-2,CASSEAGGGTGELFF,TGTGCCAGCAGTGAAGCGGGCGGGGGAACCGGGGAGCTGTTTTTT
TRBD2,TRBV19,16,.,TRBJ2-3,CASSIFGGGTLDTQYF,TGTGCCAGTAGTATTTTTGGGGGAGGGACGCTCGATACGCAGTATTTT
TRBD1,TRBV29-1,14,.,TRBJ1-2,CSVEIWTGDYGYTF,TGCAGCGTCGAGATATGGACAGGGGATTATGGCTACACCTTC
.,TRBV6-5,15,.,TRBJ2-3,CASNQRGGASDTQYF,TGTGCCAGCAACCAGAGGGGGGGGGCCTCCGATACGCAGTATTTT
TRBD1,TRBV12-3/TRBV12-4,12,once,TRBJ2-1,CASRPGTAEQFF,TGTGCCAGCAGACCGGGGACAGCTGAGCAGTTCTTC
.,TRBV19,15,.,TRBJ2-7,CASSIQFGVFYEQYF,TGTGCCAGTAGTATTCAGTTCGGGGTTTTCTACGAGCAGTACTTC
TRBD1,TRBV2,14,.,TRBJ2-7,CASSEQGAWNEQYF,TGTGCCAGCAGTGAGCAGGGGGCCTGGAACGAGCAGTACTTC
TRBD1,TRBV7-9,15,.,TRBJ1-5,CASSPGQGNNQPQHF,TGTGCCAGCAGCCCGGGACAGGGGAACAATCAGCCCCAGCATTTT
TRBD1,TRBV5-1,15,once,TRBJ2-1,CASRDGTGFLNEQFF,TGCGCCAGCAGGGACGGGACAGGGTTTTTAAATGAGCAGTTCTTC
.,TRBV7-2,13,once,TRBJ2-3,CASSFRVRDTQYF,TGTGCCAGCAGCTTCCGGGTTCGAGATACGCAGTATTTT
.,TRBV5-5,14,.,TRBJ1-4,CASSFSGTSEKLFF,TGTGCCAGCAGCTTTTCCGGGACATCCGAAAAACTGTTTTTT
.,TRBV5-1,14,once,TRBJ1-1,CASSSGPGGTEAFF,TGCGCCAGCAGCTCCGGACCCGGGGGCACTGAAGCTTTCTTT
TRBD1,TRBV7-9,14,.,TRBJ2-3,CASSPGTGTDTQYF,TGTGCCAGCAGCCCTGGGACAGGGACAGATACGCAGTATTTT
TRBD1,TRBV30,16,.,TRBJ1-6,CAWSGLGGQFNSPLHF,TGTGCCTGGAGTGGATTAGGGGGACAGTTTAATTCACCCCTCCACTTT
TRBD1,TRBV18,13,.,TRBJ1-1,CASSPAGGTEAFF,TGTGCCAGCTCACCCGCAGGGGGTACTGAAGCTTTCTTT